This T cell receptor (beta chain) stems from a study of a mutant IDH1 vaccine in newly diagnosed glioma. As for the study in general: Antecedent treatment encompassed radiotherapy, temozolomide, or their combination; the majority received both. Study results and caveats: Vaccine-induced immune responses were detected in roughly 93% of patients. Top peripheral T cell clonotype shifts appeared unrelated to pseudoprogression.

Turning to this clone: The antigen is undetermined.

The method was immunoSEQ multiplex PCR; TCRdb's version includes in-frame clones alone and lacks a portion of them. The sample holds roughly 15,000 clones, 85% to 90% seen once. The V and J ends lost 5 bases and 2 bases, in that order; junction bases with no gene match: 4. CDR3 length: 15 residues. Germline lookup yields CDR1 SGHDN and CDR2 FVKESK. Time point in this sample: baseline, week 1 (first vaccination visit). Stated treatment: pre-vaccination baseline after standard-of-care therapy. The rearrangement joins TRBV14 to TRBJ2-7; 12 bases fit TRBD2. This specimen was PBMCs, taken from a glioma patient treated with radiotherapy, temozolomide or both. The receptor's source is a woman between 40 and 55 years old with glioma. Some clones in this sample may be carry-over from other donors' samples. Written as DNA, the CDR3 is TGTGCCAGCAGCAGAGGACTAGCGGGAACCTACGAGCAGTACTTC. This codes for CASSRGLAGTYEQYF.